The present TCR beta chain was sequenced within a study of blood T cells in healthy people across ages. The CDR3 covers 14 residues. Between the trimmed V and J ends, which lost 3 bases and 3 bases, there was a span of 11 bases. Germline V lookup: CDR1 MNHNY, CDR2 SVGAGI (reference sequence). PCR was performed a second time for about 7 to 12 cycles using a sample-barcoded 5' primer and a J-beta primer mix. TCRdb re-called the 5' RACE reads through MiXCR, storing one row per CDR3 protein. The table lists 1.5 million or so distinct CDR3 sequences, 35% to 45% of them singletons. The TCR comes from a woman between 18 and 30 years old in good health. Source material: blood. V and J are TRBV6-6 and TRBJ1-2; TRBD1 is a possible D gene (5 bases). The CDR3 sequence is CASSYTGQDYGYTF. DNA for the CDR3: TGTGCCAGCAGTTATACCGGACAAGACTATGGCTACACCTTC.